This T cell receptor beta chain was recorded in a study of PD-1 blockade in classical Hodgkin lymphoma. Per germline, CDR1 MDHEN and CDR2 SYDVKM. This CDR3 has 18 residues. V lost 3 bases and J lost 0; bases outside the gene matches: 7. This clone was seen more than once but under ten times. The time point: cycle 4 day 1 (C4D1), after 5 to 7 weeks of nivolumab. With no exception, relapse followed autologous stem cell transplantation in all patients, and brentuximab vedotin exposure varied. Method: immunoSEQ multiplex PCR; TCRdb's copy keeps in-frame clones and lacks some. The sample records several thousand clones, 70% to 85% being singletons.

This sequence originates from a human donor with classical Hodgkin lymphoma. The sequencing here drew on peripheral blood mononuclear cells (PBMCs), taken before the fourth cycle of nivolumab. The rearrangement joins TRBV28 to TRBJ2-3; 12 nucleotides match TRBD2. The CDR3 loop reads CASSLTSGGQTSTDTQYF. The CDR3 nucleotides read TGTGCCAGCAGTTTGACTAGCGGGGGCCAGACTAGCACAGATACGCAGTATTTT.